This T cell receptor beta chain was obtained from a study of shared clonotypes between healthy human individuals. Source study methods: ImmunoSEQ only sent back junction sequences with no quality scores, so filtering was done differently. Assay: immunoSEQ multiplex PCR; the TCRdb copy retains only in-frame clones and omits some. V and J calls and clone size come straight from that table; D and trimming were deduced from the DNA. The table includes around 940,000 clones, approximately 76% detected once. Healthy and HIV-negative, the adult donors had no recent acute infections or vaccinations. Caucasian adults residing in Nashville, Tennessee made up all the donors. The split of CD4+ cells yielded CD45RA+ naive and CD45RA-negative memory subsets. As regards this clone: The junction does not match germline at one end; this may be a read error.

The TCR sequence derives from a man younger than 35 in good health. The sequenced sample was memory CD4+ T cells sorted from blood. The sample's subset: CD45RA-negative fraction.

In nucleotides, the CDR3 is TGTGCTAGCAGTACAGGAGCAACCCGGGGGTGGAACACCGGGGAGCTGTTTTTT. Amino acid sequence: CASSTGATRGWNTGELFF. The chain couples TRBV7-7 to TRBJ2-2; a weak D match, TRBD2 (6 bases). The germline V gene encodes CDR1 SSHAT and CDR2 FNYEAQ (reference sequence). This CDR3 has 18 residues. Looking up the rest from reference TRBV7-7 and TRBJ2-2 gives the full variable domain: GAGVSQSPRYKVTKRGQDVTLRCDPISSHATLYWYQQALGQGPEFLTYFNYEAQPDKSGLPSDRFSAERPEGSISTLTIQRTEQRDSAMYRCASSTGATRGWNTGELFFGEGSRLTVL.